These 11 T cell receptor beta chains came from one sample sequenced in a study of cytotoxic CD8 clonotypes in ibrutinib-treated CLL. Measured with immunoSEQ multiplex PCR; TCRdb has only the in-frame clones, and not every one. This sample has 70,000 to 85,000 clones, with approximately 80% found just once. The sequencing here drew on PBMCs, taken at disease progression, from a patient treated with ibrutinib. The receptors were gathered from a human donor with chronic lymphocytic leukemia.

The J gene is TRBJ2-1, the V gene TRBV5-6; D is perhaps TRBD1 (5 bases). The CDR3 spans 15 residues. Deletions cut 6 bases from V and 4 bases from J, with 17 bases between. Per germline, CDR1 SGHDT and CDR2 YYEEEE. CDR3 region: CASTQQARKYNEQFF. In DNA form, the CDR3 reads TGTGCCAGCACCCAACAGGCGCGTAAGTACAATGAGCAGTTCTTC.

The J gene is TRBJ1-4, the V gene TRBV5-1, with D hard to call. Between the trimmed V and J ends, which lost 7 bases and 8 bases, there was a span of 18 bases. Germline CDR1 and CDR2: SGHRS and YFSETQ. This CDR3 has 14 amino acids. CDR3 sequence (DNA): TGCGCCAGCCGAAACGGGGTCACGGAGGAAAAACTGTTTTTT. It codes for CASRNGVTEEKLFF.

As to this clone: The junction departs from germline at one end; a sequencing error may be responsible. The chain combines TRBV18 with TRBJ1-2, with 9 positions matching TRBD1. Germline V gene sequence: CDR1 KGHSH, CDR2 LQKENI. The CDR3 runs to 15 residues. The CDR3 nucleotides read TGTGCCAGCTCCCGGGGGGACAGGGCGGCCCGTGGCAACACCTTC. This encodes CASSRGDRAARGNTF.

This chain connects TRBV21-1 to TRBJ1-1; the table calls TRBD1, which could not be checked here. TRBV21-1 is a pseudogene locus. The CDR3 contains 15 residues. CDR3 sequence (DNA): TGTGCCAGCAGCAAACAACAAACAGGGCCCACTGAAGCTTTCTTT. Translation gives CASSKQQTGPTEAFF.

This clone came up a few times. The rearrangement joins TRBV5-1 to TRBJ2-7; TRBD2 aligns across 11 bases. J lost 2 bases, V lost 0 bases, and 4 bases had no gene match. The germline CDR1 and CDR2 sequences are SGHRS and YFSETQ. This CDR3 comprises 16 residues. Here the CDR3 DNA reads TGCGCCAGCAGCTTGGAATTAGCGGGAGGGCCCTACGAGCAGTACTTC. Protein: CASSLELAGGPYEQYF.

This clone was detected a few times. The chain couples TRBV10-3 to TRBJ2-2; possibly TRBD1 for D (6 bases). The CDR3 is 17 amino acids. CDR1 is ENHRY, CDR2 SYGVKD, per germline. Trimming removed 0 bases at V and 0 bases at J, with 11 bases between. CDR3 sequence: CAISESLGTPNTGELFF. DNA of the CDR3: TGTGCCATCAGTGAGTCGCTCGGGACACCGAACACCGGGGAGCTGTTTTTT.

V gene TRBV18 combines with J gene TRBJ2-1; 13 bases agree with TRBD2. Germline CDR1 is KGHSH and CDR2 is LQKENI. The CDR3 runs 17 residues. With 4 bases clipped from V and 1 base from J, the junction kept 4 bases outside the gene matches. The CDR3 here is CASSLTSGGASYNEQFF. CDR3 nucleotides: TGTGCCAGCTCACTTACTAGCGGGGGGGCATCCTACAATGAGCAGTTCTTC.

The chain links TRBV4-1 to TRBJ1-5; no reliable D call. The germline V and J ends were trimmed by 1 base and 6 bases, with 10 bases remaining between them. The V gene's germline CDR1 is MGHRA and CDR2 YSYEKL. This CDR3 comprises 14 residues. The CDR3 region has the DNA TGCGCCAGCAGCCAAGCTGCGTCGGGTCAGCCCCAGCATTTT. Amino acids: CASSQAASGQPQHF.

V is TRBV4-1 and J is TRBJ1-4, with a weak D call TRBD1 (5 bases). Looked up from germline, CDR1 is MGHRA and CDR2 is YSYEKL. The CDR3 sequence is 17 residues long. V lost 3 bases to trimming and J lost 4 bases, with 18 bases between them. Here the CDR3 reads CASSHAPFLGGNEKLFF. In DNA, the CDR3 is TGCGCCAGCAGCCATGCCCCCTTCCTCGGGGGTAATGAAAAACTGTTTTTT.

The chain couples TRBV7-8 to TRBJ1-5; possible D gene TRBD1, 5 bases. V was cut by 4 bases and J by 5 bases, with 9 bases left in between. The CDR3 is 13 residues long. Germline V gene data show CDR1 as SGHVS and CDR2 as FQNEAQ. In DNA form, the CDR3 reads TGTGCCAGCAGCTCACAGGAGGATCAGCCCCAGCATTTT. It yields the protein CASSSQEDQPQHF. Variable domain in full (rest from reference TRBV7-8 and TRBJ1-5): GAGVSQSPRYKVAKRGQDVALRCDPISGHVSLFWYQQALGQGPEFLTYFQNEAQLDKSGLPSDRFFAERPEGSVSTLKIQRTQQEDSAVYLCASSSQEDQPQHFGDGTRLSIL.

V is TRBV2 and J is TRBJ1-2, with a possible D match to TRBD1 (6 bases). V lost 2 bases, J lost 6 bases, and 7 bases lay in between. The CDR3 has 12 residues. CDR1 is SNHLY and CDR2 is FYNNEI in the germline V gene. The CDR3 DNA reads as TGTGCCAGCAGTGAACAGGGGAATGGCTACACCTTC. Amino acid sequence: CASSEQGNGYTF.